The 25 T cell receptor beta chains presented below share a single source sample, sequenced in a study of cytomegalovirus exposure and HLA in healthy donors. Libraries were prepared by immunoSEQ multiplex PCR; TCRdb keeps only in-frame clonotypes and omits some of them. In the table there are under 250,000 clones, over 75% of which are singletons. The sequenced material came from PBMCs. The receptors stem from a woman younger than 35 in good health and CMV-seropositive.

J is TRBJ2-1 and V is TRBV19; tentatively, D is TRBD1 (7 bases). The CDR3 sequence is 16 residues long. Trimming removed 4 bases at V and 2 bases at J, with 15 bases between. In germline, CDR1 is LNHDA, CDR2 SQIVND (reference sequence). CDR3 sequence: CASSTPRGVAYNEQFF. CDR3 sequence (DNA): TGTGCCAGTAGTACACCCAGGGGGGTGGCCTACAATGAGCAGTTCTTC.

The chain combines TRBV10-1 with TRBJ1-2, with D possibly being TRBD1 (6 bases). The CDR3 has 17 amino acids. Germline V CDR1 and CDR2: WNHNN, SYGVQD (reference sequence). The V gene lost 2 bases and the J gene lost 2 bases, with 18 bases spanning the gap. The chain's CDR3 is CASSESPWSQGNYGYTF. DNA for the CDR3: TGCGCCAGCAGTGAGAGCCCTTGGAGTCAGGGGAACTATGGCTACACCTTC.

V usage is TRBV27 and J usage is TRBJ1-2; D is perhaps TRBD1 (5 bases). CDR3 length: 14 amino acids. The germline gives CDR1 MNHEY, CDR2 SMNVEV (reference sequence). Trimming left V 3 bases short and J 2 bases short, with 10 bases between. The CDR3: CASSFIGVNYGYTF. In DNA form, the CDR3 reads TGTGCCAGCAGTTTTATAGGGGTGAACTATGGCTACACCTTC.

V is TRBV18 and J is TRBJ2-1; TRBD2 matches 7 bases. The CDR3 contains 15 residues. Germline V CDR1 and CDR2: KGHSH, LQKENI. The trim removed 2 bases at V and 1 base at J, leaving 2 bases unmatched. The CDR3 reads CASSPTSESYNEQFF. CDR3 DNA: TGTGCCAGCTCACCAACTAGCGAATCCTACAATGAGCAGTTCTTC.

DNA for the CDR3: TGTGCCAGCACAGGGCCAGGACTGCACACCGGGGAGCTGTTTTTT. It yields the protein CASTGPGLHTGELFF. V usage is TRBV30 and J usage is TRBJ2-2; D is possibly TRBD1 (6 bases). The germline CDR1 and CDR2 sequences are GTSNPN and SVGIG (reference sequence). V was clipped by 8 bases and J by 3 bases, with 19 bases between them. The CDR3 totals 15 residues.

DNA for the CDR3: TGTGCCAGCAGCGTAGGGGCGGGGGGCACCGGGGAGCTGTTTTTT. This translates into CASSVGAGGTGELFF. The chain is built from TRBV9 and TRBJ2-2, with 8 bases that match TRBD2. The CDR3 length is 15 residues. After removal of 0 bases from V and 4 bases from J, the junction contained 2 bases not matched to a gene. CDR1 is SGDLS and CDR2 is YYNGEE in the germline V gene.

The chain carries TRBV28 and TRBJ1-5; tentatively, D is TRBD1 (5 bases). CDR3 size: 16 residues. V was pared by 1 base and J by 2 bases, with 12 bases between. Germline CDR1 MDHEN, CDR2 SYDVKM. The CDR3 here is CASSLSGRVGNQPQHF. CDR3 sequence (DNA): TGTGCCAGCAGTTTATCGGGCAGGGTTGGCAATCAGCCCCAGCATTTT.

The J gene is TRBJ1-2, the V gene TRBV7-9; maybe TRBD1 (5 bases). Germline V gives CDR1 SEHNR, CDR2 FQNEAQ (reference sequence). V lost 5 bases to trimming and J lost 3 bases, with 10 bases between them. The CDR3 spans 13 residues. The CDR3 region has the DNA TGTGCCAGCAGCCCTGCGGGGGACTATGGCTACACCTTC. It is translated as CASSPAGDYGYTF.

Here the CDR3 reads CASSIGTGPVYEQYF. CDR3 sequence (DNA): TGTGCCAGTAGTATTGGGACAGGACCCGTCTACGAGCAGTACTTC. This rearrangement joins TRBV19 to TRBJ2-7, with TRBD1 matching 8 bases. The CDR3 length is 15 residues. Looked up from germline, CDR1 is LNHDA and CDR2 is SQIVND (reference sequence). V dropped 3 bases and J dropped 3; count of bases not matched to a gene: 7. The whole variable domain, remainder taken from reference TRBV19 and TRBJ2-7, is DGGITQSPKYLFRKEGQNVTLSCEQNLNHDAMYWYRQDPGQGLRLIYYSQIVNDFQKGDIAEGYSVSREKKESFPLTVTSAQKNPTAFYLCASSIGTGPVYEQYFGPGTRLTVT.

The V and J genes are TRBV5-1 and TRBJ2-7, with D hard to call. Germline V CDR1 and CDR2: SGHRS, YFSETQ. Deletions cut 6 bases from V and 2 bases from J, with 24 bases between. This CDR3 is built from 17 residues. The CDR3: CASTLFGGQASAYEQYF. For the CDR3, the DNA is TGCGCCAGCACCTTATTTGGTGGGCAGGCGAGTGCCTACGAGCAGTACTTC.

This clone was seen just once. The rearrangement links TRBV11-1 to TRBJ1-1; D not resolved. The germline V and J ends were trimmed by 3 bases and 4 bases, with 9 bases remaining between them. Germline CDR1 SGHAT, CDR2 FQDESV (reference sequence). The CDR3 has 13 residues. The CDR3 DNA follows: TGTGCCAGCAGCTTTAGGGAGGGCACTGAAGCTTTCTTT. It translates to CASSFREGTEAFF.

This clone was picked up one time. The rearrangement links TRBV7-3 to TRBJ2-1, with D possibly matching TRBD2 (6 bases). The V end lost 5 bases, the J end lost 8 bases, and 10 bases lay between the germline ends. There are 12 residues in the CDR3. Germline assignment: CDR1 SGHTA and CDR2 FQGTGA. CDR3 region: CASSGGGYEQFF. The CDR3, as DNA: TGTGCCAGCAGCGGGGGAGGTTATGAGCAGTTCTTC.

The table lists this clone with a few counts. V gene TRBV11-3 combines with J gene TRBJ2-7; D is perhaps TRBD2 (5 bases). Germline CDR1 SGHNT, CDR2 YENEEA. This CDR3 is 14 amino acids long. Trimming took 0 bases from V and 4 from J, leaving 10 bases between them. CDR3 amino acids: CASSLERAVYEQYF. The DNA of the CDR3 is TGTGCCAGCAGCTTAGAGAGGGCAGTGTACGAGCAGTACTTC.

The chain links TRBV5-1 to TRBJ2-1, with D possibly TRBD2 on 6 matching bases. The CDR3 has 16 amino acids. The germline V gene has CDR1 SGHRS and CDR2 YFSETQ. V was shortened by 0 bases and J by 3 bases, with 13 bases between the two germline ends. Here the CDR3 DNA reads TGCGCCAGCAGCTTGGGTTTGCGGGGTGACTACAATGAGCAGTTCTTC. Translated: CASSLGLRGDYNEQFF.

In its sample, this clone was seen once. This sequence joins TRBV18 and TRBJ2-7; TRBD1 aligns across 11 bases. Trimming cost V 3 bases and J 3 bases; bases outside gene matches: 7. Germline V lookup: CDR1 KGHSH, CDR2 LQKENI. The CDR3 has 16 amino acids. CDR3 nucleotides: TGTGCCAGCTCACCTCTCGGACAGGGGGCGGGCTACGAGCAGTACTTC. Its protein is CASSPLGQGAGYEQYF.

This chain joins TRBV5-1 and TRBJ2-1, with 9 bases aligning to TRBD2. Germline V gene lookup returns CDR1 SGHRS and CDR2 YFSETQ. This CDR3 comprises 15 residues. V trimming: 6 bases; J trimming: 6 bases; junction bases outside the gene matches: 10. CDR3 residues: CASMDVSGSVNEQFF. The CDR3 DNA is TGCGCCAGCATGGATGTTAGCGGGAGTGTCAATGAGCAGTTCTTC.

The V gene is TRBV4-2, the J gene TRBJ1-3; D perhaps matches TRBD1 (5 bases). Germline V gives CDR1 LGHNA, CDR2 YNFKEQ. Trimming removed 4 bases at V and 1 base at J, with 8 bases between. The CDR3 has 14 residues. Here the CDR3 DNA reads TGTGCCAGCAGCCCATCAGGGTCTGGAAACACCATATATTTT. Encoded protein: CASSPSGSGNTIYF.

Written as DNA, the CDR3 is TGTGCCAGCCACCGGCAGGCGTCTCTAAGCACCGGGGAGCTGTTTTTT. Translating gives CASHRQASLSTGELFF. The chain uses TRBV2 and TRBJ2-2; unclear D gene. The V and J ends lost 8 bases and 4 bases respectively, with 20 bases between them. CDR1 SNHLY and CDR2 FYNNEI come from the germline V gene. The CDR3 has 16 residues. Complete variable domain (other parts from reference TRBV2 and TRBJ2-2): EPEVTQTPSHQVTQMGQEVILRCVPISNHLYFYWYRQILGQKVEFLVSFYNNEISEKSEIFDDQFSVERPDGSNFTLKIRSTKLEDSAMYFCASHRQASLSTGELFFGEGSRLTVL.

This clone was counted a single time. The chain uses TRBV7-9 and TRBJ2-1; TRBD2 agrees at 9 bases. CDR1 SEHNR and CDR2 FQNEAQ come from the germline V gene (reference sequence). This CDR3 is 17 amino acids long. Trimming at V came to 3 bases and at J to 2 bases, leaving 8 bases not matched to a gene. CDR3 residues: CASSFSAGGSPYNEQFF. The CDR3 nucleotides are TGTGCCAGCAGCTTTTCAGCGGGAGGTAGTCCCTACAATGAGCAGTTCTTC.

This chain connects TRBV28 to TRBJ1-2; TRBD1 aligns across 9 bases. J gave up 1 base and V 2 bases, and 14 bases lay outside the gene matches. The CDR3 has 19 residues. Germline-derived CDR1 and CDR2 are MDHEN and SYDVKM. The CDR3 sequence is CASSLVVGQGTGINYGYTF. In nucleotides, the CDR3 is TGTGCCAGCAGTTTAGTCGTCGGACAGGGGACAGGAATTAACTATGGCTACACCTTC.

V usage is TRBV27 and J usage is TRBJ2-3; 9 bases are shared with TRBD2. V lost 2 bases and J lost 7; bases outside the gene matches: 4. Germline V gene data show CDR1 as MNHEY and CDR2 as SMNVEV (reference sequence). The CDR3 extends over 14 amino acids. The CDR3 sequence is CASSLAGGPYTQYF. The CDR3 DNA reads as TGTGCCAGCAGTTTAGCGGGAGGGCCGTATACGCAGTATTTT.

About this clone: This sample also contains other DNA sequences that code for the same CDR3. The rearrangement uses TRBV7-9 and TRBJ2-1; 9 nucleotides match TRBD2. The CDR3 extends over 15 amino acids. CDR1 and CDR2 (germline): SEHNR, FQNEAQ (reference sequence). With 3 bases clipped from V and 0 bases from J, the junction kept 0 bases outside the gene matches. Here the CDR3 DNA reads TGTGCCAGCAGCTTTAGCGGGAGCTCCTACAATGAGCAGTTCTTC. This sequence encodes CASSFSGSSYNEQFF.

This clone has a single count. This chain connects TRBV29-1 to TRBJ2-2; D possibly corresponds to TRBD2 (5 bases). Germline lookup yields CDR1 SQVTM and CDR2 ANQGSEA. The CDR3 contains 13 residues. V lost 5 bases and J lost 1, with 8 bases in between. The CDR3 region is CSVTSGNTGELFF. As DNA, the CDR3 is TGCAGCGTTACCAGCGGGAACACCGGGGAGCTGTTTTTT.

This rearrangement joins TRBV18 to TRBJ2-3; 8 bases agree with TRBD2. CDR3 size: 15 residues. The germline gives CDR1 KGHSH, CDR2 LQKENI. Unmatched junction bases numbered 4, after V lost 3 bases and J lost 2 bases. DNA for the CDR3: TGTGCCAGCTCACCTTCGACTAGCGACACAGATACGCAGTATTTT. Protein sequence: CASSPSTSDTDTQYF.

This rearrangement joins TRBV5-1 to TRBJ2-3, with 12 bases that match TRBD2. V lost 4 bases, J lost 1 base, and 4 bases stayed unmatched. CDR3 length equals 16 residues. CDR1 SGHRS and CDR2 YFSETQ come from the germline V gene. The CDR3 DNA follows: TGCGCCAGCAGCGCAGCTAGCGGGGGGGGCACAGATACGCAGTATTTT. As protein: CASSAASGGGTDTQYF.